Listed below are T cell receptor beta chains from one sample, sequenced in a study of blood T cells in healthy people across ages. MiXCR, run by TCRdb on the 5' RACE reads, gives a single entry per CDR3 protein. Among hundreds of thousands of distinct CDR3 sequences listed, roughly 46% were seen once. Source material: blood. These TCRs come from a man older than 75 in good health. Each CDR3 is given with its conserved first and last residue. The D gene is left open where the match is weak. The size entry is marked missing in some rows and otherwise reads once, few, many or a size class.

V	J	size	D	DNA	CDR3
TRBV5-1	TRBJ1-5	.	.	TGCGCCAGCAGCATCGATAGCAATCAGCCCCAGCATTTT	CASSIDSNQPQHF
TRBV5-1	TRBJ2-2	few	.	TGCGCCAGCAGCCGAGACACTAGGAACACCGGGGAGCTGTTTTTT	CASSRDTRNTGELFF
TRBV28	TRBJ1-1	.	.	TGTGCCAGCGGTAACAGGAAAACTGAAGCTTTCTTT	CASGNRKTEAFF
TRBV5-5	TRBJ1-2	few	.	TGTGCCAGCAGCCGGACCTCCCCCGGACAGCCTAACTATGGCTACACCTTC	CASSRTSPGQPNYGYTF
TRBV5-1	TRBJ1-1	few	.	TGCGCCAGCAGCCCCAACTCGGGACTTATGAACACTGAAGCTTTCTTT	CASSPNSGLMNTEAFF
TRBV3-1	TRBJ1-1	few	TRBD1	TGTGCCAGCAGCAATGGACAGGGGCCGAACACTGAAGCTTTCTTT	CASSNGQGPNTEAFF
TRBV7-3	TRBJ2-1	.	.	TGTGCCAGCAGCTTAAAGACGAATTACAATGAGCAGTTCTTC	CASSLKTNYNEQFF
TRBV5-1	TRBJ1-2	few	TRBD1	TGCGCCAGCAGCTCACTGGGACAGGGGACTGATGGCTACACCTTC	CASSSLGQGTDGYTF
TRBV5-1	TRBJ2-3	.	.	.	CASSLVSLPEQYFGPGTQYF
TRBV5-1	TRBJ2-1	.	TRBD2	TGCGCCAGCACCCCTTTTAGTAGCGGGGAGGTGAGTTGGAATGAGCAGTTCTTC	CASTPFSSGEVSWNEQFF
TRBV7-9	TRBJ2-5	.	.	TGTGCCAGCAGCTTCGTCAGGGGAGAGACCCAGTACTTC	CASSFVRGETQYF
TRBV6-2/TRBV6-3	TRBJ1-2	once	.	TGTGCCAGCAGAGGACAGTACCGAAACTATGGCTACACCTTC	CASRGQYRNYGYTF
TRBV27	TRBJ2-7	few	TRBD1	TGTGCCAGCAGTCCGGGGACAGGGATGGCCTACGAGCAGTACTTC	CASSPGTGMAYEQYF
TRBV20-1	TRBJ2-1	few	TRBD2	TGCAGTGCTTCGAAGCGGGAGGGGTCCGTCGATGAGCAGTTCTTC	CSASKREGSVDEQFF